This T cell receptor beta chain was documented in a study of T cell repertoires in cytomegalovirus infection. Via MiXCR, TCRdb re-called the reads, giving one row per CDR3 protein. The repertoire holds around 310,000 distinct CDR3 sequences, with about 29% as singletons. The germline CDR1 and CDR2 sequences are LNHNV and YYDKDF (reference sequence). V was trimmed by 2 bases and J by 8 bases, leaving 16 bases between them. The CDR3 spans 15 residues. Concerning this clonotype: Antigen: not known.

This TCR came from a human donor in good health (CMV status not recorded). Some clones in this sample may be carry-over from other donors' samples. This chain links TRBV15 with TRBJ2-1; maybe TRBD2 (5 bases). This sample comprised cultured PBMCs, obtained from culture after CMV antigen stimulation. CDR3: CATSRTPLAPHEQFF. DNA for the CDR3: TGTGCCACCAGCAGAACCCCGCTAGCCCCCCATGAGCAGTTCTTC.